This T cell receptor beta chain appears in the sequencing data of a study of blood T cell repertoires in COVID-19. The table came from immunoSEQ multiplex PCR; TCRdb's copy has only in-frame clones and leaves some out. The sample holds a few hundred thousand clones, more than 70% seen once. The CDR3 is 15 residues long. CDR1 SGHTA and CDR2 FQGTGA come from the germline V gene. V shed 5 bases, J shed 10 bases, and the junction held 12 bases outside the gene matches. This TCR came from a man aged 35 to 55 with acute or convalescent COVID-19. The V gene is TRBV7-3, the J gene TRBJ2-1; 9 nucleotides match TRBD2. Sequences were obtained from peripheral blood. The CDR3 nucleotides read TGTGCCAGCAGCCCAGGGCGGCTAGCGGGAAGCGAGCAGTTCTTC. Protein: CASSPGRLAGSEQFF. The whole variable domain, filled in from reference TRBV7-3 and TRBJ2-1, reads GAGVSQTPSNKVTEKGKYVELRCDPISGHTALYWYRQSLGQGPEFLIYFQGTGAADDSGLPNDRFFAVRPEGSVSTLKIQRTERGDSAVYLCASSPGRLAGSEQFFGPGTRLTVL.